This entry describes one TCR beta chain. This clonotype occurred a few times. Its target antigen remains unknown. Qualities for individual bases were not recorded, and no much larger clone is one base off. Relative to germline, V is 6 bases shorter and J is 4 bases shorter, with 15 bases between their ends. The CDR3, from cysteine to phenylalanine, totals 14 residues. Solely the CDR3 DNA is kept, with 42 bases framed from the first base. CDR1 and CDR2 are drawn from the germline V gene: MNHEY, SVGAGI. Sequencing relied on an Illumina NovaSeq 6000. cDNA libraries for TCRalpha and TCRbeta were prepared by 5'RACE using constant-segment primers, with sample barcodes and unique molecular identifiers added. RNA was extracted from every sample with Trizol reagent. Libraries were amplified in two PCR steps, with a second sample barcode and Illumina TruSeq adapters added in the second step. Sequencing of the libraries was done on an Illumina NovaSeq, producing 2 x 150 bp paired-end reads. The authors' pipeline ran thus. The reads were demultiplexed and collapsed into UMI-guided consensus sequences using migec v1.2.7. With mixcr v2.1.11, UMI consensuses were aligned to TRA and TRB V and J templates and assembled into clonotypes. A clonotype was counted as expanded or contracted only if both edgeR and NoisET called the change significant, with noise models trained on biological replicates. For edgeR calls, a false discovery rate-adjusted p below 0.01 and a log2 fold-change threshold of 1 were applied. As an exploratory analysis of dynamics, max-normalized trajectories of the 1000 most abundant clonotypes were examined with PCA combined with hierarchical clustering. Separately sequenced CD4+ and CD8+ repertoires were used to assign a CD4 or CD8 phenotype to each responding clone. TCRdb reanalyzed the raw reads on its own, using fastp at Q25 for trimming and MiXCR for clone calling, and kept in-frame beta chains. Every distinct CDR3 protein forms one entry, paired with its most common genes and DNA. TCRdb's processing, not the authors' own work, is the source of the V and J calls. The sample yields fewer than 140,000 distinct CDR3 sequences; about 18% were counted once. 28% of the sample goes to the ten largest clones.

Ficoll-Paque density gradient centrifugation was used to isolate PBMCs. The entry originates in a study of T-cell memory formation after mild COVID-19 (dated by TCRdb to 2020 to 2022). For context, the study as a whole: TCR sequence clusters from the two donors were largely donor specific. T-cell clones expanding and contracting after mild COVID-19 in a couple of donors were tracked by longitudinal TCRalpha and TCRbeta repertoire sequencing. The cohort comprised two young, previously healthy adult volunteers, one female and one male. What the authors observed across the whole study: Clones that contracted from day 15 to 85 showed balanced CD4/CD8 phenotypes, whereas a second wave of clones that expanded from day 15 to 37 leaned towards CD4+. Some responding clones were detected in pre-infection memory, which suggested that pre-existing cross-reactive memory T cells had joined the SARS-CoV-2 response. Contracting CD4+ clones were found mainly in CM and EM memory subsets, while CD8+ clones were enriched in EMRA. The study included only a couple of mild cases, and larger cohorts that include severe cases with pre-infection samples were judged to be necessary. Whether the second-wave clones peaking on day 37 were SARS-CoV-2 specific was not confirmed.

Sequenced input: PBMCs or a T cell subset sorted from them (not recorded which). The clonotype was recovered from an adult woman who had mild COVID-19 (a few samples of this study predate the infection). The sample titles of this study are shuffled in the database, so cell type and time point are left out; the donor was told from shared clones. The chain is encoded by TRBV6-5 joined to TRBJ2-5, and perhaps TRBD2 as D gene, on 6 matching bases. The CDR3 region: CASSALGGTETQYF. The nucleotides read TGTGCCAGCAGCGCCCTGGGAGGAACAGAGACCCAGTACTTC.